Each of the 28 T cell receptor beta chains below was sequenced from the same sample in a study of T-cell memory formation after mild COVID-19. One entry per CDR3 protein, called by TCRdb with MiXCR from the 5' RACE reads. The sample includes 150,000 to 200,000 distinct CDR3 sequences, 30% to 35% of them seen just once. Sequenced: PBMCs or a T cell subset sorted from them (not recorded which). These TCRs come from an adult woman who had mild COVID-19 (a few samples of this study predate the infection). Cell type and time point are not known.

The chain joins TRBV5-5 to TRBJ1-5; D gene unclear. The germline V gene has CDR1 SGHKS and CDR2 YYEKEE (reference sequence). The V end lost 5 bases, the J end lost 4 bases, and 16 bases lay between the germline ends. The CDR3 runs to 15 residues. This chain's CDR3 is CASRSGREVNQPQHF. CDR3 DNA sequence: TGTGCCAGCAGATCTGGACGGGAAGTGAATCAGCCCCAGCATTTT.

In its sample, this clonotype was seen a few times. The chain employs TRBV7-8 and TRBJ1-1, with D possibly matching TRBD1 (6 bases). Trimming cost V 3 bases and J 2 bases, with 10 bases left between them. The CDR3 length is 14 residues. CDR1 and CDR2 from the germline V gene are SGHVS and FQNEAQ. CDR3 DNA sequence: TGTGCCAGCAGCTTGGGGACATCCAACACTGAAGCTTTCTTT. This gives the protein CASSLGTSNTEAFF.

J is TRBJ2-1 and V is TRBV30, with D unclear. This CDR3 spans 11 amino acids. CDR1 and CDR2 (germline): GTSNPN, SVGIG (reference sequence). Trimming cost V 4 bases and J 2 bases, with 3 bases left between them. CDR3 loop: CAWTTYNEQFF. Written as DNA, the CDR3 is TGTGCCTGGACCACCTACAATGAGCAGTTCTTC.

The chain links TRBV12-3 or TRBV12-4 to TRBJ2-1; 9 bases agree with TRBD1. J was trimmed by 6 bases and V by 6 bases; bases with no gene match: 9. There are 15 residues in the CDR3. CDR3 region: CASSPGTGIGNEQFF. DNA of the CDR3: TGTGCCAGCAGCCCCGGGACAGGGATAGGCAATGAGCAGTTCTTC.

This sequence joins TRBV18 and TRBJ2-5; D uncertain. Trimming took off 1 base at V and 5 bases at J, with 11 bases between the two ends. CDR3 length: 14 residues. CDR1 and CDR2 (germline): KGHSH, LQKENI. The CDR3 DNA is TGTGCCAGCTCACCACAGGACCCGACGGAGACCCAGTACTTC. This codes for CASSPQDPTETQYF. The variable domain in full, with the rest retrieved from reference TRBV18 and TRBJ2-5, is NAGVMQNPRHLVRRRGQEARLRCSPMKGHSHVYWYRQLPEEGLKFMVYLQKENIIDESGMPKERFSAEFPKEGPSILRIQQVVRGDSAAYFCASSPQDPTETQYFGPGTRLLVL.

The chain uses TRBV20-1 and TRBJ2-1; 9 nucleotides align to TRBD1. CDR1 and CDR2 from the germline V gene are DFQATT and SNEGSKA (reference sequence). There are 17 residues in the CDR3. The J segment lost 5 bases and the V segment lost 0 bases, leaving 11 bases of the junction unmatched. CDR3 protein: CSARDPSGTGPHNEQFF. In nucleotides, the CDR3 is TGCAGTGCTAGAGATCCCAGCGGGACAGGGCCCCACAATGAGCAGTTCTTC.

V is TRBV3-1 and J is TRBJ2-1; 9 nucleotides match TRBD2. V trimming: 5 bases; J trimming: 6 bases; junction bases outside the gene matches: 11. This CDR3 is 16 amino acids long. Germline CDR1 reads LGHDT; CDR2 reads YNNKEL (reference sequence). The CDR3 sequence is CASSEAGLAYRNEQFF. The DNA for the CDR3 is TGTGCCAGCAGCGAGGCAGGACTAGCGTACCGCAATGAGCAGTTCTTC.

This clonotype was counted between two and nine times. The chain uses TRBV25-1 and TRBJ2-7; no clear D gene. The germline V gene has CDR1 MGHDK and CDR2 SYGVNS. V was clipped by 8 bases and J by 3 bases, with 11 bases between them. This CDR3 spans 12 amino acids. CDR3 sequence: CASRKADYEQYF. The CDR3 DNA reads TGTGCCAGCCGGAAGGCAGACTACGAGCAGTACTTC.

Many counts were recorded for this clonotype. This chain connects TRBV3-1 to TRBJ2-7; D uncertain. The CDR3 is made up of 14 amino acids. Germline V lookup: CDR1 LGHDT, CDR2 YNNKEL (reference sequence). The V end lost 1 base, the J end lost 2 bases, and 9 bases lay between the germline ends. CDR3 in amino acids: CASSQGGNTYEQYF. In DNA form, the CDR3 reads TGTGCCAGCAGCCAAGGTGGGAACACCTACGAGCAGTACTTC.

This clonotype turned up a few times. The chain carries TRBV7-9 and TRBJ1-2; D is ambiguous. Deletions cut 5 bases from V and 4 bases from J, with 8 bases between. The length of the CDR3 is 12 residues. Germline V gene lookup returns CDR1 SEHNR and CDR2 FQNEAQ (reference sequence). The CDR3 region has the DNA TGTGCCAGCAGCCAGGACGGCTATGGCTACACCTTC. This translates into CASSQDGYGYTF.

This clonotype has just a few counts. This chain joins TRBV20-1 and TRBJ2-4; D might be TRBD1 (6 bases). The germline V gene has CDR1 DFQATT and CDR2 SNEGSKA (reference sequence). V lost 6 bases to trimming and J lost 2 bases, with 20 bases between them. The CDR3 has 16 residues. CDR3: CSAPNPGQNTKNIQYF. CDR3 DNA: TGCAGTGCCCCGAACCCGGGACAAAACACCAAAAACATTCAGTACTTC.

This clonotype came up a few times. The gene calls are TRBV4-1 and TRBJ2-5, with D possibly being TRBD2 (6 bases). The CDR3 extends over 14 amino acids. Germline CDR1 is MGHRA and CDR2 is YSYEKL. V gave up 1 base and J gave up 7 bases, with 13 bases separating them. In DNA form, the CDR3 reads TGCGCCAGCAGCCAAGTGGGACTGCCTGGGACCCAGTACTTC. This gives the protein CASSQVGLPGTQYF.

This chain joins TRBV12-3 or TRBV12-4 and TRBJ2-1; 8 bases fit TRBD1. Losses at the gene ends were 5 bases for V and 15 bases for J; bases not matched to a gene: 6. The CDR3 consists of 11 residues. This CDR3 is CASSLTGAAFF. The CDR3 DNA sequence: TGTGCCAGCAGTCTGACAGGGGCGGCGTTCTTC.

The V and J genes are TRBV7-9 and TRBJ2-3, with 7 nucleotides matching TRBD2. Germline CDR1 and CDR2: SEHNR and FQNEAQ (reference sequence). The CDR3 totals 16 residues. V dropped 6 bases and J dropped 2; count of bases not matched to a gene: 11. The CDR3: CASRAPGGGVTDTQYF. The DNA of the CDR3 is TGTGCCAGCAGGGCCCCCGGCGGGGGAGTCACAGATACGCAGTATTTT.

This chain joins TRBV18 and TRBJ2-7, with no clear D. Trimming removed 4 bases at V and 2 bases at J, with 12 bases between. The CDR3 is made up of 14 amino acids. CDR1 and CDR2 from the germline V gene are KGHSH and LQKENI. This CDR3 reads CASSLTDFAYEQYF. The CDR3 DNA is TGTGCCAGCTCACTAACCGATTTTGCCTACGAGCAGTACTTC.

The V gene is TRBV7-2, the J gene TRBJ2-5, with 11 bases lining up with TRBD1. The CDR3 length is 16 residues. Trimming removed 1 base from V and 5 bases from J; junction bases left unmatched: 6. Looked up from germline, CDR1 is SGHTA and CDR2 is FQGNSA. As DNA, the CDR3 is TGTGCCAGCAGCTTAGAAAGGACAGGGGGCATGGAGACCCAGTACTTC. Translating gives CASSLERTGGMETQYF.

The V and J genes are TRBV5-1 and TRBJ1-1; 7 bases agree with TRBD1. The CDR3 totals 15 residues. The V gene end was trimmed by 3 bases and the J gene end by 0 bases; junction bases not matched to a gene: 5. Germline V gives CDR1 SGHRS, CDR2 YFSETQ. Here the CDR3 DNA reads TGCGCCAGCAGCTCCACAGGGGTCATGAACACTGAAGCTTTCTTT. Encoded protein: CASSSTGVMNTEAFF.

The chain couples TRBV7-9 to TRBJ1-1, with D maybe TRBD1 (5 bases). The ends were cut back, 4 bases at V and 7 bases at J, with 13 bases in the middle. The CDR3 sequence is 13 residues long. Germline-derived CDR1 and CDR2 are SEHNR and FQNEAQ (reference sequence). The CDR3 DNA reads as TGTGCCAGCAGCTCCCAGGGAGGCGGTGAAGCTTTCTTT. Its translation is CASSSQGGGEAFF.

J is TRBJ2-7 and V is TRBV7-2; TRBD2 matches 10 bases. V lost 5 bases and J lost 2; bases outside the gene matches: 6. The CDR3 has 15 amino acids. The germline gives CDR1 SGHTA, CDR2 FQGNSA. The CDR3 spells CASSIRLAGPYEQYF. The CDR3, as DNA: TGTGCCAGCAGCATAAGACTAGCGGGCCCCTACGAGCAGTACTTC.

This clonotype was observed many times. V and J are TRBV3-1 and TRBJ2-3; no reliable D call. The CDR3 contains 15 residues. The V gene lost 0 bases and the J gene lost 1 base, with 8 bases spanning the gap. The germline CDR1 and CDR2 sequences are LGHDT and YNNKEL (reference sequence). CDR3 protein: CASSQDQSRTDTQYF. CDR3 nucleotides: TGTGCCAGCAGCCAAGATCAATCGCGCACAGATACGCAGTATTTT.

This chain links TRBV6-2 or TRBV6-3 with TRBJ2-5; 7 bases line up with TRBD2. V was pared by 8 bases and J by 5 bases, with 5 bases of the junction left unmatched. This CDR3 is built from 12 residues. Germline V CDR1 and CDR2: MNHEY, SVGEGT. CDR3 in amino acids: CASGRAMETQYF. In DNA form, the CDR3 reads TGTGCCAGCGGGAGGGCCATGGAGACCCAGTACTTC.

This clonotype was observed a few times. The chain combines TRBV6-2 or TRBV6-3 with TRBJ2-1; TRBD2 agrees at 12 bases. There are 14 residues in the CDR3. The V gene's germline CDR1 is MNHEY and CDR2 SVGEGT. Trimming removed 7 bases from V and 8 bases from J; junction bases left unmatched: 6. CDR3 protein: CASNPGLAGHEQFF. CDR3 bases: TGTGCCAGCAATCCGGGACTAGCGGGCCATGAGCAGTTCTTC.

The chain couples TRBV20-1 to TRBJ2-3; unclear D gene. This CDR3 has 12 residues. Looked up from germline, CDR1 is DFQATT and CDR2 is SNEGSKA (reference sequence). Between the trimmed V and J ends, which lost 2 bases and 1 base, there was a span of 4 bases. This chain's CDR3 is CSARQGTDTQYF. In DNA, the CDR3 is TGCAGTGCTAGACAGGGCACAGATACGCAGTATTTT.

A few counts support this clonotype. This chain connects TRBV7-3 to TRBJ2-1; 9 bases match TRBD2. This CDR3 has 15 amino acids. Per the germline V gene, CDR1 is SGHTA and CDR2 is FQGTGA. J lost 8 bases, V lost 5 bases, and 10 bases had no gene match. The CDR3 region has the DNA TGTGCCAGCAGCGTCCTTAGCGGGAGTTTCGATGAGCAGTTCTTC. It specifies CASSVLSGSFDEQFF.

CDR3 nucleotides: TGCAGCGTTGATGTGCTGGGACAAGAGACCCAGTACTTC. Its translation is CSVDVLGQETQYF. This chain uses TRBV29-1 with TRBJ2-5; D unclear. Germline V gene lookup returns CDR1 SQVTM and CDR2 ANQGSEA. This CDR3 spans 13 amino acids. V was shortened by 3 bases and J by 2 bases, with 10 bases between the two germline ends.

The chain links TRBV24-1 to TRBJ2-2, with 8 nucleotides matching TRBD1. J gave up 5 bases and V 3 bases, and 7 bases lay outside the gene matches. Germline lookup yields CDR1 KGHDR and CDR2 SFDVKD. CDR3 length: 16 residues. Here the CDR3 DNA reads TGTGCCACCAGTGATCTGTCGGGACAGGAGACCGGGGAGCTGTTTTTT. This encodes CATSDLSGQETGELFF.

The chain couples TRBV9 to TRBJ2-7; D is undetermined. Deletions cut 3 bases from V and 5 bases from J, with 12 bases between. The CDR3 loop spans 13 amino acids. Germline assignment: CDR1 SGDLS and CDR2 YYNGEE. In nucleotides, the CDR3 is TGTGCCAGCAGCGCAAGTTGGGGTAACGAGCAGTACTTC. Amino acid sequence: CASSASWGNEQYF.

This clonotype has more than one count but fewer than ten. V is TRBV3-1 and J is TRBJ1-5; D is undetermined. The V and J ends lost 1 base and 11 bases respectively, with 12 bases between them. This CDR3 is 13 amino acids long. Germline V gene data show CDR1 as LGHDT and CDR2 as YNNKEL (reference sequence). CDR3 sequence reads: CASSQGISAAQHF. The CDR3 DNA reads TGTGCCAGCAGCCAAGGGATATCAGCGGCCCAGCATTTT.